The 24 T cell receptor beta chains below all came from one sample that was sequenced in a study of CD8 T cells in ankylosing spondylitis. From the 5' RACE reads, TCRdb called clonotypes with MiXCR, one entry per CDR3 protein. Of a few hundred thousand distinct CDR3 sequences listed, 20% are singletons. Sequencing used blood, either unsorted or a sorted T cell fraction (not recorded which). These receptors all come from a male donor with ankylosing spondylitis or in good health (not recorded which).

There are a few counts of this clonotype. The chain carries TRBV6-1 and TRBJ1-3; D is ambiguous. Between the trimmed V and J ends, which lost 7 bases and 0 bases, there was a span of 10 bases. The CDR3 has 14 residues. Germline values: CDR1 MNHNS, CDR2 SASEGT. CDR3 coding DNA: TGTGCCAGCATCGATGGATTCTCTGGAAACACCATATATTTT. Translated, it gives CASIDGFSGNTIYF.

This clonotype appeared a few times. V and J are TRBV5-1 and TRBJ2-1, with D hard to call. The germline CDR1 and CDR2 sequences are SGHRS and YFSETQ. The CDR3 contains 15 residues. V lost 4 bases, J lost 0 bases, and 11 bases lay in between. The CDR3 coding sequence is TGCGCCAGCAGCCCGATTATCAGCTCCTACAATGAGCAGTTCTTC. Amino acid sequence: CASSPIISSYNEQFF.

This clonotype was seen a handful of times. The rearrangement links TRBV29-1 to TRBJ2-3; 13 nucleotides match TRBD2. The ends lost 7 bases at V and 2 bases at J; junction bases unmatched: 9. This CDR3 has 16 residues. Germline CDR1 SQVTM, CDR2 ANQGSEA. The CDR3 DNA sequence: TGCAGCGCCACTGCCGGACTAGCGGGAGCCACAGATACGCAGTATTTT. Amino acids: CSATAGLAGATDTQYF.

This clonotype has more than one count but fewer than ten. The chain uses TRBV28 and TRBJ1-1; D is possibly TRBD1 (5 bases). Trimming pared 1 base from V and 1 base from J, leaving 10 bases between. The germline V gene encodes CDR1 MDHEN and CDR2 SYDVKM. The CDR3 is 15 residues long. CDR3 in amino acids: CASSLLTVRNTEAFF. Here the CDR3 DNA reads TGTGCCAGCAGTTTATTGACAGTGAGGAACACTGAAGCTTTCTTT.

This clonotype was counted only a few times. The rearrangement links TRBV15 to TRBJ2-3, with TRBD2 identical over 9 bases. Trimming cost V 0 bases and J 0 bases; bases outside gene matches: 16. Germline V gene data show CDR1 as LNHNV and CDR2 as YYDKDF (reference sequence). The CDR3 runs to 21 residues. The DNA of the CDR3 is TGTGCCACCAGCAGAGATTCCTTTGCGGGGGGGCCGGGACCCAGCACAGATACGCAGTATTTT. Its protein product is CATSRDSFAGGPGPSTDTQYF. The full variable domain, rest sourced from reference TRBV15 and TRBJ2-3, is DAMVIQNPRYQVTQFGKPVTLSCSQTLNHNVMYWYQQKSSQAPKLLFHYYDKDFNNEADTPDNFQSRRPNTSFCFLDIRSPGLGDTAMYLCATSRDSFAGGPGPSTDTQYFGPGTRLTVL.

This clonotype was found many times. The V gene is TRBV6-1, the J gene TRBJ2-3, with 11 bases identical to TRBD1. The CDR3 runs 18 residues. CDR1 and CDR2 (germline): MNHNS, SASEGT. V trimming: 7 bases; J trimming: 4 bases; junction bases outside the gene matches: 16. The CDR3 reads CASIALPGQGAGADTQYF. CDR3 DNA: TGTGCCAGCATCGCTCTCCCCGGACAGGGGGCAGGGGCAGATACGCAGTATTTT.

Points on this clonotype: An end of the junction differs from the germline gene, which may be a read error. This chain connects TRBV3-1 to TRBJ2-5, with a tentative D call TRBD2 (5 bases). The germline V gene has CDR1 LGHDT and CDR2 YNNKEL (reference sequence). This CDR3 has 13 residues. This CDR3 reads CAISQPGQETQYF. The CDR3 nucleotides are TGTGCCATCAGCCAACCGGGGCAAGAGACCCAGTACTTC.

This clonotype occurred a few times. The genes are TRBV5-1 and TRBJ2-2, with D possibly called TRBD1 or TRBD2 (5 bases each). The CDR3 has 15 residues. The germline CDR1 and CDR2 sequences are SGHRS and YFSETQ. Trimming took 5 bases from V and 0 from J, leaving 11 bases between them. The CDR3 sequence is CASRRGRTNTGELFF. The CDR3 DNA is TGCGCCAGCAGGAGGGGACGTACGAACACCGGGGAGCTGTTTTTT.

This sequence joins TRBV6-1 and TRBJ1-1; perhaps TRBD1 as D (6 bases). Germline CDR1 reads MNHNS; CDR2 reads SASEGT. The CDR3 consists of 14 residues. V was shortened by 5 bases and J by 4 bases, with 14 bases between the two germline ends. The CDR3 is CASSLGGAGTEAFF. The CDR3 DNA reads as TGTGCCAGCAGTCTCGGGGGCGCCGGCACTGAAGCTTTCTTT.

To note about this clonotype: The junction departs from the called germline gene at one end, perhaps through a read error. The rearrangement joins TRBV10-3 to TRBJ1-3, with 8 bases identical to TRBD1. Germline V gene lookup returns CDR1 ENHRY and CDR2 SYGVKD. The CDR3 is 16 residues long. The CDR3 DNA is TGTGCCATCAGTGAGTCGCCAGGGGGCTCTGGAAACAGCATATATTTT. Translation gives CAISESPGGSGNSIYF.

The V call is TRBV30, the J call TRBJ2-7; D may be TRBD1 or TRBD2 (5 bases each). Trimming left V 2 bases short and J 7 bases short, with 15 bases between. The CDR3 is made up of 13 amino acids. Looked up from germline, CDR1 is GTSNPN and CDR2 is SVGIG (reference sequence). The CDR3 spells CAWSRDPLGEQYV. The CDR3 DNA is TGTGCCTGGAGTCGGGACCCCCTGGGGGAGCAGTACGTC.

This clonotype has ten or more counts. The CDR3 spells CSARDPSGVETQYF. CDR3 nucleotides: TGCAGTGCTAGAGATCCTTCGGGAGTTGAGACCCAGTACTTC. The chain employs TRBV20-1 and TRBJ2-5; a possible D gene is TRBD2 (6 bases). CDR1 is DFQATT and CDR2 is SNEGSKA in the germline V gene (reference sequence). This CDR3 has 14 amino acids. V shed 0 bases and J shed 5 bases, with 13 bases lying between them.

The CDR3 region has the DNA TGTGCCAGCAGTAGAGCGGGAGAATTCTATGAGCAGTTCTTC. Translating it yields CASSRAGEFYEQFF. The chain has TRBV25-1 and TRBJ2-1; TRBD2 aligns across 8 bases. V lost 5 bases and J lost 8; bases outside the gene matches: 8. CDR1 MGHDK and CDR2 SYGVNS come from the germline V gene. CDR3 length: 14 amino acids.

This clonotype has at least ten counts. This rearrangement joins TRBV20-1 to TRBJ1-5; D uncertain. The CDR3 consists of 14 residues. Trimming removed 4 bases at V and 6 bases at J, with 16 bases between. Germline CDR1 reads DFQATT; CDR2 reads SNEGSKA (reference sequence). CDR3 coding DNA: TGCAGTGCTACCCACCACTCTGGGATTCAGCCCCAGCATTTT. Encoded protein: CSATHHSGIQPQHF.

This clonotype was seen a few times. V gene TRBV19 combines with J gene TRBJ2-2; weak D call: TRBD1 (5 bases). Between the trimmed V and J ends, which lost 3 bases and 8 bases, there was a span of 13 bases. The CDR3 runs to 14 residues. Germline lookup yields CDR1 LNHDA and CDR2 SQIVND (reference sequence). This CDR3 reads CASSIPGSSGELFF. CDR3 sequence (DNA): TGTGCCAGTAGTATCCCAGGGTCCTCAGGGGAGCTGTTTTTT.

This clonotype was counted only a few times. The V call is TRBV5-1, the J call TRBJ2-2; D gene ambiguous. CDR1 and CDR2 from the germline V gene are SGHRS and YFSETQ. Trimming left V 4 bases short and J 6 bases short, with 7 bases between. The CDR3 length is 12 residues. CDR3 DNA: TGCGCCAGCAGCCGACGACCCGGGGAGCTGTTTTTT. Amino acid sequence: CASSRRPGELFF.

This clonotype was counted many times. The chain is built from TRBV12-3 or TRBV12-4 and TRBJ1-6; D gene unclear. The ends were cut back, 5 bases at V and 10 bases at J, with 9 bases in the middle. The CDR3 has 12 residues. The CDR3 DNA reads TGTGCCAGCAGTCCGGGCGACTCACCCCTCCACTTT. The encoded protein is CASSPGDSPLHF.

Many counts were recorded for this clonotype. V is TRBV20-1 and J is TRBJ2-2; 8 positions agree with TRBD1. The germline gives CDR1 DFQATT, CDR2 SNEGSKA (reference sequence). Losses at the gene ends were 3 bases for V and 4 bases for J; bases not matched to a gene: 4. The CDR3 has 14 residues. In nucleotides, the CDR3 is TGCAGTGCTAGCGTACAGGGGGTCACCGGGGAGCTGTTTTTT. This codes for CSASVQGVTGELFF.

This chain connects TRBV29-1 to TRBJ1-2; maybe TRBD1 (5 bases). Germline V gene sequence: CDR1 SQVTM, CDR2 ANQGSEA. Trimming removed 3 bases from V and 4 bases from J, with 12 bases in between. The CDR3 totals 13 residues. CDR3 nucleotide sequence: TGCAGCGTTGAGGGGGGGGTCAGCTATGGCTACACCTTC. Encoded protein: CSVEGGVSYGYTF.

The chain links TRBV25-1 to TRBJ1-1, with D unclear. Trimming pared 1 base from V and 0 bases from J, leaving 9 bases between. Germline assignment: CDR1 MGHDK and CDR2 SYGVNS. This CDR3 comprises 15 residues. CDR3 amino acids: CASSESRVLNTEAFF. CDR3 nucleotide sequence: TGTGCCAGCAGTGAATCCCGGGTCCTGAACACTGAAGCTTTCTTT.

Only a few counts were recorded for this clonotype. This sequence joins TRBV7-3 and TRBJ2-3, with 8 bases aligning to TRBD2. Per the germline V gene, CDR1 is SGHTA and CDR2 is FQGTGA. There are 16 residues in the CDR3. J was trimmed by 8 bases and V by 3 bases; bases with no gene match: 13. The CDR3 DNA reads as TGTGCCAGCAGCTTGGTGGGACTAGAGGGACTTGGTACGCAGTATTTT. Protein: CASSLVGLEGLGTQYF.

The chain couples TRBV20-1 to TRBJ1-2; no definite D call. From germline, CDR1 is DFQATT and CDR2 SNEGSKA (reference sequence). The CDR3 consists of 12 residues. The ends were cut back, 5 bases at V and 8 bases at J, with 15 bases in the middle. In DNA form, the CDR3 reads TGCAGTGCTCCCAAGGGTCTGTCAGGCTACACCTTC. Translation: CSAPKGLSGYTF.

There are a few counts of this clonotype. The rearrangement joins TRBV10-3 to TRBJ2-1, with TRBD2 identical over 13 bases. The CDR3 covers 14 residues. V was clipped by 3 bases and J by 12 bases; unmatched bases: 5. Germline lookup yields CDR1 ENHRY and CDR2 SYGVKD. The CDR3 region has the DNA TGTGCCATCAGTGATCGACTAGCGGGAGGCGGGCAGTTCTTC. Translation: CAISDRLAGGGQFF.

V is TRBV20-1 and J is TRBJ2-1; D perhaps matches TRBD2 (6 bases). Germline V gene lookup returns CDR1 DFQATT and CDR2 SNEGSKA (reference sequence). V was trimmed by 3 bases and J by 0 bases, leaving 12 bases between them. The CDR3 is 15 residues long. The CDR3 DNA follows: TGCAGTGCTAGGCCCGCGGGGAGCTCCTACAATGAGCAGTTCTTC. Protein: CSARPAGSSYNEQFF.